This paragraph reports one T cell receptor (beta chain). TCRdb reanalysed the 5' RACE reads using MiXCR and keeps one entry per CDR3 protein. The sample lists 600,000 to 700,000 distinct CDR3 sequences, approximately 21% occurring once. This CDR3 is built from 14 residues. CDR1 is DFQATT and CDR2 is SNEGSKA in the germline V gene (reference sequence). The ends were cut back, 2 bases at V and 2 bases at J, with 12 bases in the middle. This record comes from a study of identical twins. These records were also assigned to another study, of T cells expressing NK-cell markers.

This chain links TRBV20-1 with TRBJ1-1, with D possibly TRBD1 on 5 matching bases. Sequenced material: PBMCs. The receptor comes from a woman between 18 and 30 years old in good health. Here the CDR3 DNA reads TGCAGTGCTAGAAACCCCCAGGGAAACACTGAAGCTTTCTTT. Its translation is CSARNPQGNTEAFF.